Below are 22 T cell receptor beta chains sequenced from a single sample in a study of blood T cells in healthy people across ages. Through a sample-barcoded 5' primer and a J-beta primer mix, a second PCR was run for about 7 to 12 cycles. One entry per CDR3 protein results from TCRdb running MiXCR on the 5' RACE reads. The table shows roughly 700,000 distinct CDR3 sequences, with around 45% occurring only once. Sequencing was performed on blood. Receptor source: an older woman in good health.

This rearrangement joins TRBV4-3 to TRBJ2-5, with D perhaps TRBD1 (6 bases). The V end lost 0 bases, the J end lost 11 bases, and 25 bases lay between the germline ends. This CDR3 is built from 17 residues. From germline, CDR1 is LGHNA and CDR2 YSLEER. CDR3 nucleotide sequence: TGCGCCAGCAGCCAAGATGGAGGCTTACGCAGGGGCGATGAGCAGTACTTC. Translation gives CASSQDGGLRRGDEQYF.

V gene TRBV3-1 combines with J gene TRBJ2-7, with 9 bases identical to TRBD2. From germline, CDR1 is LGHDT and CDR2 YNNKEL (reference sequence). The CDR3 runs to 18 residues. Trimming took 1 base from V and 4 from J; bases not matched to a gene: 14. For the CDR3, the DNA is TGTGCCAGCAGCCAAGTCAGCGGGAGGTCCCTTGGGCTATACGAGCAGTACTTC. It translates to CASSQVSGRSLGLYEQYF.

This sequence joins TRBV11-1 and TRBJ2-1, with TRBD1 matching over 7 bases. CDR3 length equals 16 residues. Trimming at V came to 5 bases and at J to 2 bases, leaving 9 bases not matched to a gene. The germline V gene has CDR1 SGHAT and CDR2 FQDESV (reference sequence). In DNA, the CDR3 is TGTGCCAGCAGCAAACAGACAGGGTCAACCTACAATGAGCAGTTCTTC. Encoded protein: CASSKQTGSTYNEQFF.

Concerning this clonotype itself: The germline gene is not matched at one end of the junction; a read error may be the cause. The chain couples TRBV20-1 to TRBJ2-1; tentatively, D is TRBD1 or TRBD2 (5 bases each). The length of the CDR3 is 15 residues. CDR1 and CDR2 from the germline V gene are DFQATT and SNEGSKA (reference sequence). The CDR3 DNA follows: TGCAGTGCTAGAGATGGGACGGTCAAAACGGGTAAACTAGTCTTC. Its protein product is CSARDGTVKTGKLVF.

V gene TRBV28 combines with J gene TRBJ1-2; D may be TRBD1 (6 bases). This CDR3 comprises 14 residues. Germline V gene lookup returns CDR1 MDHEN and CDR2 SYDVKM. Trimming cost V 2 bases and J 8 bases, with 15 bases left between them. The CDR3 region is CASSLVQGSGGYTF. The DNA of the CDR3 is TGTGCCAGCAGTTTAGTTCAGGGGTCGGGAGGCTACACCTTC.

This clonotype occurred a few times. The rearrangement uses TRBV7-3 and TRBJ2-4; 9 positions agree with TRBD1. Trimming took 5 bases from V and 10 from J; bases not matched to a gene: 6. The CDR3 runs 13 residues. The germline CDR1 and CDR2 sequences are SGHTA and FQGTGA. CDR3 protein: CASSPGTGRIQYF. CDR3 in DNA: TGTGCCAGCAGCCCAGGGACAGGGCGAATTCAGTACTTC.

This clonotype was counted only a few times. The rearrangement links TRBV20-1 to TRBJ2-7; TRBD2 might be the D (5 bases). The CDR3 is made up of 13 amino acids. Trimming removed 5 bases from V and 4 bases from J, with 15 bases in between. CDR1 is DFQATT and CDR2 is SNEGSKA in the germline V gene (reference sequence). The CDR3 sequence: CSARDPRRYEQYF. CDR3 nucleotide sequence: TGCAGTGCTCGGGATCCGAGGAGGTACGAGCAGTACTTC.

In DNA, the CDR3 is TGTGCCAGCAGACCTGACAGGGGAAATGAAAAACTGTTTTTT. It codes for CASRPDRGNEKLFF. The chain combines TRBV25-1 with TRBJ1-4; 8 bases are a match to TRBD1. V was clipped by 6 bases and J by 5 bases; unmatched bases: 5. The CDR3 is 14 residues long. Per the germline V gene, CDR1 is MGHDK and CDR2 is SYGVNS.

The chain employs TRBV12-3 or TRBV12-4 and TRBJ2-1, with 9 bases that match TRBD1. J lost 0 bases, V lost 6 bases, and 15 bases had no gene match. The length of the CDR3 is 19 residues. The DNA for the CDR3 is TGTGCCAGCAGGGAACCGGGACAGGGAATTCGAAGCTCCTACAATGAGCAGTTCTTC. This encodes CASREPGQGIRSSYNEQFF.

The sample holds a few counts of this clonotype. The chain has TRBV29-1 and TRBJ2-5, with unresolved D. Deletions cut 6 bases from V and 5 bases from J, with 13 bases between. The CDR3 extends over 12 amino acids. CDR1 SQVTM and CDR2 ANQGSEA come from the germline V gene. CDR3 nucleotides: TGCAGCGTGGACCAGGCGATCGAGACCCAGTACTTC. It translates to CSVDQAIETQYF. The complete variable domain, with remaining parts taken from reference TRBV29-1 and TRBJ2-5, reads SAVISQKPSRDICQRGTSLTIQCQVDSQVTMMFWYRQQPGQSLTLIATANQGSEATYESGFVIDKFPISRPNLTFSTLTVSNMSPEDSSIYLCSVDQAIETQYFGPGTRLLVL.

This chain links TRBV6-5 with TRBJ2-3, with no clear D. The length of the CDR3 is 15 residues. The V end was cut by 4 bases, the J end by 0 bases, with 11 bases between. Per the germline V gene, CDR1 is MNHEY and CDR2 is SVGAGI. The CDR3 loop reads CASSSTIGSTDTQYF. The CDR3 DNA reads as TGTGCCAGCAGTTCGACAATTGGTAGCACAGATACGCAGTATTTT.

In the case of this clonotype: The junction and the germline gene differ at one end; a read error may be behind it. The chain joins TRBV13 to TRBJ2-3; either TRBD1 or TRBD2 may fit D (6 bases each). The CDR3 is made up of 14 amino acids. Germline V gene sequence: CDR1 PRHDT, CDR2 FYEKMQ (reference sequence). Here the CDR3 DNA reads TGTGTCAGCAGGTCGGGCGGAGGGGGACGTACGCAGTATTTT. Its protein product is CVSRSGGGGRTQYF.

The V gene is TRBV12-3 or TRBV12-4, the J gene TRBJ1-4; D might be TRBD1 (5 bases). The V and J ends lost 3 bases and 5 bases respectively, with 13 bases between them. The CDR3 is 15 amino acids. The CDR3 region has the DNA TGTGCCAGCAGTTTTCGGGGGTATCCCAATGAAAAACTGTTTTTT. Translation gives CASSFRGYPNEKLFF.

This clonotype turned up a few times. This chain connects TRBV6-2 or TRBV6-3 to TRBJ2-6, with a possible D match to TRBD1 (6 bases). Germline lookup yields CDR1 MNHEY and CDR2 SVGEGT. Trimming removed 8 bases at V and 1 base at J, with 12 bases between. The CDR3 runs to 15 residues. CDR3: CASGNRVSGANVLTF. The DNA of the CDR3 is TGTGCCAGCGGAAACAGGGTGTCTGGGGCCAACGTCCTGACTTTC.

V and J are TRBV7-9 and TRBJ1-2, with a possible D match to TRBD1 (6 bases). V lost 2 bases, J lost 3 bases, and 13 bases lay in between. This CDR3 comprises 15 residues. Germline V gene lookup returns CDR1 SEHNR and CDR2 FQNEAQ (reference sequence). The CDR3 is CASSLMGAVDYGYTF. The CDR3 region has the DNA TGTGCCAGCAGCTTAATGGGGGCTGTAGACTATGGCTACACCTTC.

The chain joins TRBV6-2 or TRBV6-3 to TRBJ2-1; 10 nucleotides agree with TRBD1. The CDR3 has 19 amino acids. The germline V gene encodes CDR1 MNHEY and CDR2 SVGEGT. With V trimmed by 6 bases and J by 8 bases, 22 bases remained unmatched. For the CDR3, the DNA is TGTGCCAGCAGACACCCCGGGACAGGGGTAATTCGGCGGGAGTATGAGCAGTTCTTC. Its translation is CASRHPGTGVIRREYEQFF.

V gene TRBV20-1 combines with J gene TRBJ2-5, with D maybe TRBD1 (5 bases). V was shortened by 5 bases and J by 5 bases, with 21 bases between the two germline ends. The germline CDR1 and CDR2 sequences are DFQATT and SNEGSKA (reference sequence). The CDR3 length is 15 residues. CDR3 nucleotides: TGCAGTGCTCCCTCCCCGACAGAATTGGGGGAGACCCAGTACTTC. Residues: CSAPSPTELGETQYF.

This clonotype appeared a few times. The chain links TRBV15 to TRBJ1-2, with TRBD1 as a possible D gene (6 bases). Trimming cost V 5 bases and J 3 bases, with 19 bases left between them. The CDR3 covers 16 residues. Germline CDR1 and CDR2: LNHNV and YYDKDF (reference sequence). The CDR3 nucleotides read TGTGCCACCAGCGGGTCGACAGGAGATCTAGACTATGGCTACACCTTC. The encoded protein is CATSGSTGDLDYGYTF.

V usage is TRBV6-5 and J usage is TRBJ1-5; 10 nucleotides agree with TRBD1. V was pared by 6 bases and J by 6 bases, with 11 bases of the junction left unmatched. The CDR3 length is 16 residues. Germline CDR1 is MNHEY and CDR2 is SVGAGI. CDR3: CASSPRDRGNSQPQHF. DNA of the CDR3: TGTGCCAGCAGCCCCCGGGACAGGGGTAATAGTCAGCCCCAGCATTTT.

This clonotype was observed a few times. The J gene is TRBJ2-1, the V gene TRBV20-1; a possible D gene is TRBD2 (5 bases). This CDR3 contains 13 residues. Trimming left V 5 bases short and J 10 bases short, with 18 bases between. Germline values: CDR1 DFQATT, CDR2 SNEGSKA (reference sequence). CDR3 residues: CSAWYTRNDEQFF. The CDR3 DNA reads as TGCAGTGCTTGGTACACTAGGAACGACGAGCAGTTCTTC.

The J gene is TRBJ2-1, the V gene TRBV6-2 or TRBV6-3; no reliable D call. The CDR3 contains 15 residues. Trimming cost V 2 bases and J 5 bases, with 13 bases left between them. Looked up from germline, CDR1 is MNHEY and CDR2 is SVGEGT. The CDR3 here is CASSYAAKANNEQFF. The CDR3 DNA is TGTGCCAGCAGTTACGCGGCCAAGGCGAACAATGAGCAGTTCTTC.

The gene calls are TRBV7-3 and TRBJ2-2, with unresolved D. V shed 5 bases and J shed 6 bases, with 13 bases lying between them. Germline CDR1 reads SGHTA; CDR2 reads FQGTGA. This CDR3 comprises 14 residues. CDR3 residues: CASSPGHTAGELFF. The CDR3 DNA follows: TGTGCCAGCAGCCCAGGCCATACGGCCGGGGAGCTGTTTTTT.